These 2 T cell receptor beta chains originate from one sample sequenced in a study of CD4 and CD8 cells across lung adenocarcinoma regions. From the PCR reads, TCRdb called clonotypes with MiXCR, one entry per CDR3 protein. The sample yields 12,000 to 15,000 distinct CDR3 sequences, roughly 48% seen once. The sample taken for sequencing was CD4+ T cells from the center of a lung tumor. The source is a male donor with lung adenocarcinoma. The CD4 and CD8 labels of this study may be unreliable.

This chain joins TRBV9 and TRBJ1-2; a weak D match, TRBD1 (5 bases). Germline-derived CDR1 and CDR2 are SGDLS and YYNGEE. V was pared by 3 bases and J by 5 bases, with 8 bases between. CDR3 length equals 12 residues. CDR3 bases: TGTGCCAGCAGCGGGACAAAATATGGCTACACCTTC. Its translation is CASSGTKYGYTF.

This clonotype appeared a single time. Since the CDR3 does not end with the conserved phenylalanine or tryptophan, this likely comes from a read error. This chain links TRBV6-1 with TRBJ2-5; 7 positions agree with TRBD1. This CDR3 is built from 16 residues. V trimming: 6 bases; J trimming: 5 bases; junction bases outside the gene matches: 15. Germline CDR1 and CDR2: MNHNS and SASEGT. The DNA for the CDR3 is TGTGCCAGCAGAGAGAGTTGTACTAGGGGGCGTGAGACCCAGTACTTG. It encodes CASRESCTRGRETQYL.